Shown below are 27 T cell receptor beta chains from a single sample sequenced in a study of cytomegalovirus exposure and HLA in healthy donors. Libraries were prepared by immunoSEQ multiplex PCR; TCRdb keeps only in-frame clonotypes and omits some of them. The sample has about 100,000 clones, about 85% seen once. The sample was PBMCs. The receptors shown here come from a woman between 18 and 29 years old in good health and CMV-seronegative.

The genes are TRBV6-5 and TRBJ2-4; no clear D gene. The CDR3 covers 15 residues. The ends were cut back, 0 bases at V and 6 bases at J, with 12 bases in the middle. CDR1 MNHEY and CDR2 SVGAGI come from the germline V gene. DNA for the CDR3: TGTGCCAGCAGTTACTCGAAACAGACGCCAAACATTCAGTACTTC. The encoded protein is CASSYSKQTPNIQYF.

The CDR3: CAISGTGGQETQYF. The CDR3 coding sequence is TGTGCCATCTCCGGGACAGGGGGCCAAGAGACCCAGTACTTC. This chain joins TRBV10-3 and TRBJ2-5; 11 bases line up with TRBD1. CDR1 is ENHRY and CDR2 is SYGVKD in the germline V gene. This CDR3 spans 14 amino acids. V dropped 8 bases and J dropped 1; count of bases not matched to a gene: 3.

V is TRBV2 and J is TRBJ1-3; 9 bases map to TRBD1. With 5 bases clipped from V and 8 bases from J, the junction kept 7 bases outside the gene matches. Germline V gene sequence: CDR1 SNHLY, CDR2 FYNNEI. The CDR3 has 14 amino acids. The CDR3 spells CASSRDRVSDTIYF. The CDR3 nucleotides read TGTGCCAGCAGTCGGGACAGGGTATCGGACACCATATATTTT. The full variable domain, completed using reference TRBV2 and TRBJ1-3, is EPEVTQTPSHQVTQMGQEVILRCVPISNHLYFYWYRQILGQKVEFLVSFYNNEISEKSEIFDDQFSVERPDGSNFTLKIRSTKLEDSAMYFCASSRDRVSDTIYFGEGSWLTVV.

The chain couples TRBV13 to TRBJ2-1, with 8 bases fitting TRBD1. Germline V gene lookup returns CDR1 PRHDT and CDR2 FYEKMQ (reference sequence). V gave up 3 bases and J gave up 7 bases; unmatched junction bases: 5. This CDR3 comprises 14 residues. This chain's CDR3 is CASSLWTGINEQFF. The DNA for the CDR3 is TGTGCCAGCAGCTTGTGGACAGGGATAAATGAGCAGTTCTTC.

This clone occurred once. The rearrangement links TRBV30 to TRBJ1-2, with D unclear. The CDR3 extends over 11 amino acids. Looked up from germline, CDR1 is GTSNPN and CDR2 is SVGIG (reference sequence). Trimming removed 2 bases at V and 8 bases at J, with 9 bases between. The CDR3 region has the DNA TGTGCCTGGAGTCCGCCGGTCGGCTACACCTTC. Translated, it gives CAWSPPVGYTF.

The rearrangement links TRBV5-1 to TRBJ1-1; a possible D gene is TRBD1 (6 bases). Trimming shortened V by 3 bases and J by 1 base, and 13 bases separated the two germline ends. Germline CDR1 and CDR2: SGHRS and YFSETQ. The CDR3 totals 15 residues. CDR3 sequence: CASSSGTTGNTEAFF. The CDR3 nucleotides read TGCGCCAGCAGCTCCGGGACGACAGGGAACACTGAAGCTTTCTTT.

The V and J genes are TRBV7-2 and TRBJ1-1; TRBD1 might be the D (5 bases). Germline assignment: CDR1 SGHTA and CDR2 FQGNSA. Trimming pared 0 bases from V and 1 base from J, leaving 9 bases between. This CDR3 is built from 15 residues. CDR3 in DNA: TGTGCCAGCAGCTTAGCTTACACAGGGAACACTGAAGCTTTCTTT. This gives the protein CASSLAYTGNTEAFF.

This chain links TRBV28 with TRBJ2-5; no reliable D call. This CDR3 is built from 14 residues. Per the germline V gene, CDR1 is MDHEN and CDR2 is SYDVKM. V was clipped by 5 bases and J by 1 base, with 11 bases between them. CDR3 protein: CASSPPGLQETQYF. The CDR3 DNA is TGTGCCAGCAGTCCTCCGGGTCTCCAAGAGACCCAGTACTTC.

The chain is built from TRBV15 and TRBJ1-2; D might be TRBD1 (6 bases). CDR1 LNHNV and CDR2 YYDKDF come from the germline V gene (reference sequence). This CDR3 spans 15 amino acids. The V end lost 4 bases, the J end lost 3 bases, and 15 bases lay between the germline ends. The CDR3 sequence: CATSTRRGEDYGYTF. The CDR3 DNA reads TGTGCCACCAGCACCCGCAGGGGAGAGGACTATGGCTACACCTTC. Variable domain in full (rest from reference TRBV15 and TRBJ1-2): DAMVIQNPRYQVTQFGKPVTLSCSQTLNHNVMYWYQQKSSQAPKLLFHYYDKDFNNEADTPDNFQSRRPNTSFCFLDIRSPGLGDTAMYLCATSTRRGEDYGYTFGSGTRLTVV.

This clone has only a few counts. The CDR3 bases are TGTGCCAGCAGCTTGTTACTGTCTAGGGAGATCCACGAGCAGTACTTC. Protein: CASSLLLSREIHEQYF. The rearrangement links TRBV5-6 to TRBJ2-7; D is possibly TRBD2 (5 bases). Deletions cut 1 base from V and 5 bases from J, with 19 bases between. The length of the CDR3 is 16 residues. CDR1 SGHDT and CDR2 YYEEEE come from the germline V gene. The whole variable domain, remainder taken from reference TRBV5-6 and TRBJ2-7, is DAGVTQSPTHLIKTRGQQVTLRCSPKSGHDTVSWYQQALGQGPQFIFQYYEEEERQRGNFPDRFSGHQFPNYSSELNVNALLLGDSALYLCASSLLLSREIHEQYFGPGTRLTVT.

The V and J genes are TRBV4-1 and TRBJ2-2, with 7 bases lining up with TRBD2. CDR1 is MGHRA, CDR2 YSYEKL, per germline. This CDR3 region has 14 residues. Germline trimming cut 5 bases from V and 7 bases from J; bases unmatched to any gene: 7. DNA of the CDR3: TGCGCCAGCAGCACTTTTACGGGGGGCGGGGAGCTGTTTTTT. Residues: CASSTFTGGGELFF.

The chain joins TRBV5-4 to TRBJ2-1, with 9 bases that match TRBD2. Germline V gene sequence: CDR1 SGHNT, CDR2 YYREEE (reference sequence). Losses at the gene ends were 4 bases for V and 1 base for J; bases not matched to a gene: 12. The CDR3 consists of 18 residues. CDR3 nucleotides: TGTGCCAGCAGCCTCCCGGGGTCCACTAGCGGGTCCTACAATGAGCAGTTCTTC. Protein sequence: CASSLPGSTSGSYNEQFF.

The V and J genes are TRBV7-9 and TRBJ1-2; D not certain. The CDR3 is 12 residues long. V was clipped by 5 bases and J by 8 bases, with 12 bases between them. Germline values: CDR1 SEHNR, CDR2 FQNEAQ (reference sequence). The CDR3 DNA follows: TGTGCCAGCAGCCACAGCGAGGGAGGCTACACCTTC. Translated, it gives CASSHSEGGYTF.

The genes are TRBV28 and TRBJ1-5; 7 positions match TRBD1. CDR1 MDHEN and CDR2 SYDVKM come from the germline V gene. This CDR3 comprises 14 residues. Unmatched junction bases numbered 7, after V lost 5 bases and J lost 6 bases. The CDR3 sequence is CASSPGQVGQPQHF. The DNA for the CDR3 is TGTGCCAGCAGTCCTGGACAGGTTGGTCAGCCCCAGCATTTT.

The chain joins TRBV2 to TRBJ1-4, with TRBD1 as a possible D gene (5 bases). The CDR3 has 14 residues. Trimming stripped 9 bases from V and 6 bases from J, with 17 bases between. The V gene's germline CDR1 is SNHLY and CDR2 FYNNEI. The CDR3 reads CASGREGVDEKLFF. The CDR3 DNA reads TGTGCCAGTGGCAGGGAGGGCGTCGATGAAAAACTGTTTTTT.

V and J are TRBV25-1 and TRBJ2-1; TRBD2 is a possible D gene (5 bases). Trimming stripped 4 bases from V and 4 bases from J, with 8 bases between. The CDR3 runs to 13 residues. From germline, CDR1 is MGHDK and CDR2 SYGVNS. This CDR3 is CASSGGLYNEQFF. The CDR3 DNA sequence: TGTGCCAGCAGTGGAGGGCTGTACAATGAGCAGTTCTTC. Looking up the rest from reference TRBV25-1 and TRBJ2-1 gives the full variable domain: EADIYQTPRYLVIGTGKKITLECSQTMGHDKMYWYQQDPGMELHLIHYSYGVNSTEKGDLSSESTVSRIRTEHFPLTLESARPSHTSQYLCASSGGLYNEQFFGPGTRLTVL.

As DNA, the CDR3 is TGTGCCAGCAGTGTCGAACGGGGACAAGAGACCCAGTACTTC. This translates into CASSVERGQETQYF. The chain is built from TRBV27 and TRBJ2-5, with a tentative D call TRBD2 (5 bases). Germline V gene data show CDR1 as MNHEY and CDR2 as SMNVEV (reference sequence). This CDR3 is 14 amino acids long. With 5 bases removed from V and 2 bases from J, the gap between germline ends came to 12 bases.

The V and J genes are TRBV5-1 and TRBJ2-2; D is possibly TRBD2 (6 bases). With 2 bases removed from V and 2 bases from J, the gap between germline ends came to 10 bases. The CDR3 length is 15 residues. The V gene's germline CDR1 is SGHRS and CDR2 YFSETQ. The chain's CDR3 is CASSFGGVNTGELFF. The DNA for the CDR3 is TGCGCCAGCAGCTTCGGCGGGGTAAACACCGGGGAGCTGTTTTTT.

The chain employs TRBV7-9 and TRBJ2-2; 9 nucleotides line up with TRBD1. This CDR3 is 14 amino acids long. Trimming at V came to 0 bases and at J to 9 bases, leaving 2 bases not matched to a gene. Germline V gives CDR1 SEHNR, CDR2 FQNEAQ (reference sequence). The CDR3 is CASSLAGQGRELFF. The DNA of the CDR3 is TGTGCCAGCAGCTTAGCGGGACAGGGCAGGGAGCTGTTTTTT.

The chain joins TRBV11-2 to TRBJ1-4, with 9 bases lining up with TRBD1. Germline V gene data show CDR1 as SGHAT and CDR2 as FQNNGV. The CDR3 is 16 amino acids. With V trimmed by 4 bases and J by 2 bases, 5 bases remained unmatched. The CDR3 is CASSSKQGATNEKLFF. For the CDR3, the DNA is TGTGCCAGCAGCTCGAAACAGGGGGCGACTAATGAAAAACTGTTTTTT.

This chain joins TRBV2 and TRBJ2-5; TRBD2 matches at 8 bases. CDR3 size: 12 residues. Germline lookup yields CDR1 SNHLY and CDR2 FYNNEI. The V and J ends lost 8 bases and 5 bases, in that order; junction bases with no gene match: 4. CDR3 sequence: CASDGGGETQYF. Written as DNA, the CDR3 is TGTGCCAGCGACGGGGGGGGCGAGACCCAGTACTTC.

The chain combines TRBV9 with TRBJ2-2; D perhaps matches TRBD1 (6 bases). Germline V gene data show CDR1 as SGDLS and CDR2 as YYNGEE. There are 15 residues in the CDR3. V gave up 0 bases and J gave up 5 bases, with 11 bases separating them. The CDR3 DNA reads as TGTGCCAGCAGCGTAGCAGGACAGCCGACCGGGGAGCTGTTTTTT. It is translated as CASSVAGQPTGELFF.

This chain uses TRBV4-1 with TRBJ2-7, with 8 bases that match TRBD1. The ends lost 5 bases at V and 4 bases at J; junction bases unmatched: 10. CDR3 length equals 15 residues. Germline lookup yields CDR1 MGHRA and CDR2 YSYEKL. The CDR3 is CASSYYTGGVYEQYF. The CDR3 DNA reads TGCGCCAGCAGCTACTATACAGGGGGAGTATACGAGCAGTACTTC.

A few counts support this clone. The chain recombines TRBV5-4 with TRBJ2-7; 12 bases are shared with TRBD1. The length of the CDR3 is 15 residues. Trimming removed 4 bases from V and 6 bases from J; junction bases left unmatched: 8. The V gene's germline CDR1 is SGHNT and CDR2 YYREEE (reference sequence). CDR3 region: CASSQTGQGAGEQYF. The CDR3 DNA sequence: TGTGCCAGCAGCCAAACGGGACAGGGGGCTGGCGAGCAGTACTTC.

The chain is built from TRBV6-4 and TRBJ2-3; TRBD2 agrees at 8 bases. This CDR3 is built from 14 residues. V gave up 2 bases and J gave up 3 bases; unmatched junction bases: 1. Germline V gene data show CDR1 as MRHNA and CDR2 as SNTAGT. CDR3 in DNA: TGTGCCAGCAGTGACCGGGGGGGGACAGATACGCAGTATTTT. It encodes CASSDRGGTDTQYF.

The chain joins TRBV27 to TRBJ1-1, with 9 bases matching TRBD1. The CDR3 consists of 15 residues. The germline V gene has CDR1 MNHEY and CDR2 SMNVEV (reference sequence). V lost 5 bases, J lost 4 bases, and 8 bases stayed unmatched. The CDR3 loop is CASSPIQGAPTEAFF. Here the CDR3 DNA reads TGTGCCAGCAGTCCCATACAGGGGGCCCCCACTGAAGCTTTCTTT.

In nucleotides, the CDR3 is TGTGCCAGCAGTTTTAACCGGGGAGCTAACTATGGCTACACCTTC. Translating gives CASSFNRGANYGYTF. The chain uses TRBV28 and TRBJ1-2, with D unresolved. CDR3 length: 15 amino acids. Germline V CDR1 and CDR2: MDHEN, SYDVKM. V lost 3 bases and J 0 bases, leaving 11 bases between the germline ends.